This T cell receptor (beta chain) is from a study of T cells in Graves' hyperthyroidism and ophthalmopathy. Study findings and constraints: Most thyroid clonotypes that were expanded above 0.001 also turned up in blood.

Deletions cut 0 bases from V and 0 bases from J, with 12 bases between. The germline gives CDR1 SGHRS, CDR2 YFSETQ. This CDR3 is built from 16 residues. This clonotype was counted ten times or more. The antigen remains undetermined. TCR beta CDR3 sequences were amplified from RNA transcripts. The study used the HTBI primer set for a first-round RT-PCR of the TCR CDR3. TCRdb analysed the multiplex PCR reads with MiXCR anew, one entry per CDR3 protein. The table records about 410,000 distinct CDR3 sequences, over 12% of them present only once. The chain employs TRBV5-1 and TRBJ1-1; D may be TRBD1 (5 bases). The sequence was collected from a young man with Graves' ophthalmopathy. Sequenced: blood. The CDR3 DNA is TGCGCCAGCAGCTTGGTCTTAGGGGCTATGAACACTGAAGCTTTCTTT. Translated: CASSLVLGAMNTEAFF.